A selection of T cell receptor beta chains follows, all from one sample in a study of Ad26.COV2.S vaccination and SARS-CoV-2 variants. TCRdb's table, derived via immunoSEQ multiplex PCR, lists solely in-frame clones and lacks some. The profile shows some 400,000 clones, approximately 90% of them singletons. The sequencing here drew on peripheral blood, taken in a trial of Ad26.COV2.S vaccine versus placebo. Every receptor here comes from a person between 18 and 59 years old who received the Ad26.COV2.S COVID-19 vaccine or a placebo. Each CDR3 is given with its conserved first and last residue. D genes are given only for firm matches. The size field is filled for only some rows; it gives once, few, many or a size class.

cdr3_nt: TGTGCCAGCAGTGAGAGCAGGCAGCCGCATTTT
cdr3_aa: CASSESRQPHF
d_call: .
v_call: TRBV6-1
j_call: TRBJ1-5
clone_size: .

cdr3_nt: TGTGCCAGCAGCTTTTTGAGAAACATGTTACTTAGCGGGGGGGTGCCAGATACGCAGTATTTT
cdr3_aa: CASSFLRNMLLSGGVPDTQYF
d_call: TRBD2
v_call: TRBV7-8
j_call: TRBJ2-3
clone_size: .

cdr3_nt: TGTGCCAGCAGTTTCCGTGTTACACGCACCGGGGAGCTGTTTTTT
cdr3_aa: CASSFRVTRTGELFF
d_call: .
v_call: TRBV28
j_call: TRBJ2-2
clone_size: once

cdr3_nt: TGTGCCATCAGTGAGAGCAGGGGAGCGGAGACCCAGTACTTC
cdr3_aa: CAISESRGAETQYF
d_call: .
v_call: TRBV10-3
j_call: TRBJ2-5
clone_size: .

cdr3_nt: TGTGCCTGGACTGGGGGCCGATATTACAATGAGCAGTTCTTC
cdr3_aa: CAWTGGRYYNEQFF
d_call: .
v_call: TRBV30
j_call: TRBJ2-1
clone_size: .

cdr3_nt: TGTGCCACCAGTTCAGGGGCGATGTTCGCCGGGGAGCTGTTTTTT
cdr3_aa: CATSSGAMFAGELFF
d_call: .
v_call: TRBV24-1
j_call: TRBJ2-2
clone_size: .

cdr3_nt: TGCGCCAGCAGCTGGACAGGAGACCCCTACGAGCAGTACTTC
cdr3_aa: CASSWTGDPYEQYF
d_call: TRBD1
v_call: TRBV4-1
j_call: TRBJ2-7
clone_size: .

cdr3_nt: TGTGCCAGCAGCGTTTACAGAAACACAGATACGCAGTATTTT
cdr3_aa: CASSVYRNTDTQYF
d_call: .
v_call: TRBV9
j_call: TRBJ2-3
clone_size: .

cdr3_nt: TGCGCCAGCAGCTCCCCTGATGGGGACACCGGGGAGCTGTTTTTT
cdr3_aa: CASSSPDGDTGELFF
d_call: .
v_call: TRBV5-1
j_call: TRBJ2-2
clone_size: .

cdr3_nt: TGCGCCAGCAGTCCATTCCGGGGTGCAGATACGCAGTATTTT
cdr3_aa: CASSPFRGADTQYF
d_call: .
v_call: TRBV10-1
j_call: TRBJ2-3
clone_size: .

cdr3_nt: TGTGCCAGCAGCCAAGATCTGGCAGGGGCAAAGCAGTACTTC
cdr3_aa: CASSQDLAGAKQYF
d_call: .
v_call: TRBV3-1/TRBV3-2
j_call: TRBJ2-7
clone_size: .

cdr3_nt: TGTGCCAGCAGCCCCGGGACAGTGAACTATGGCTACACCTTC
cdr3_aa: CASSPGTVNYGYTF
d_call: TRBD1
v_call: TRBV28
j_call: TRBJ1-2
clone_size: .

cdr3_nt: TGTGCCAGCAGCCAAGAAAGAGGGCTAGCGGGAGGGAATGAGCAGTTCTTC
cdr3_aa: CASSQERGLAGGNEQFF
d_call: TRBD2
v_call: TRBV3-1/TRBV3-2
j_call: TRBJ2-1
clone_size: .

cdr3_nt: TGTGCCACCAGTGATCGTAGCACCCAAGAGACCCAGTACTTC
cdr3_aa: CATSDRSTQETQYF
d_call: .
v_call: TRBV24-1
j_call: TRBJ2-5
clone_size: .

cdr3_nt: TGTGCCAGCTCACTTGCGAGGGTAACTAGCGGCCTAAGCTCCTACAATGAGCAGTTCTTC
cdr3_aa: CASSLARVTSGLSSYNEQFF
d_call: TRBD2
v_call: TRBV18
j_call: TRBJ2-1
clone_size: once

cdr3_nt: TGTGCCACCAGAACGTCACGGGACAGGGGCTCCTACGAGCAGTACTTC
cdr3_aa: CATRTSRDRGSYEQYF
d_call: TRBD1
v_call: TRBV6-9
j_call: TRBJ2-7
clone_size: .

cdr3_nt: TGTGCCAGTATGGCGGACACCGGGGAGCTGTTTTTT
cdr3_aa: CASMADTGELFF
d_call: .
v_call: TRBV19
j_call: TRBJ2-2
clone_size: .

cdr3_nt: TGTGCCAGCAGCTCTGTACTGAACGTCCAAGAGACCCAGTACTTC
cdr3_aa: CASSSVLNVQETQYF
d_call: .
v_call: TRBV5-6
j_call: TRBJ2-5
clone_size: once

cdr3_nt: TGTGCCAGCAGCCATGAACAGGGGGCCTCCTACGAGCAGTACTTC
cdr3_aa: CASSHEQGASYEQYF
d_call: TRBD1
v_call: TRBV4-2
j_call: TRBJ2-7
clone_size: few

cdr3_nt: TGTGCCAGCAGCTTAGGCCGGCAGGGCACGGCTAATGAAAAACTGTTTTTT
cdr3_aa: CASSLGRQGTANEKLFF
d_call: .
v_call: TRBV13
j_call: TRBJ1-4
clone_size: .

cdr3_nt: TGTGCCAGCAGAACCGGGACTGGGGGCTACAATGAGCAGTTCTTC
cdr3_aa: CASRTGTGGYNEQFF
d_call: .
v_call: TRBV28
j_call: TRBJ2-1
clone_size: .

cdr3_nt: TGCAGCGTTGACCCTTCGGGACTAGCGGGAGGTGTAAGCTACAATGAGCAGTTCTTC
cdr3_aa: CSVDPSGLAGGVSYNEQFF
d_call: TRBD2
v_call: TRBV29-1
j_call: TRBJ2-1
clone_size: .

cdr3_nt: TGTGCCAGTGAACGACTAGCGGGATACAATGAGCAGTTCTTC
cdr3_aa: CASERLAGYNEQFF
d_call: TRBD2
v_call: TRBV19
j_call: TRBJ2-1
clone_size: .

cdr3_nt: TGCAGCGGCCAGGATTTTAACACTGAAGCTTTCTTT
cdr3_aa: CSGQDFNTEAFF
d_call: .
v_call: TRBV29-1
j_call: TRBJ1-1
clone_size: .

cdr3_nt: TGTGCCAGCAGCGATGCGCCGGGACAGGTCAATCAGCCCCAGCATTTT
cdr3_aa: CASSDAPGQVNQPQHF
d_call: TRBD1
v_call: TRBV5-4
j_call: TRBJ1-5
clone_size: few

cdr3_nt: TGTGCCAGCAGCTTATATTCCACGGGAGGCAATCAGCCCCAGCATTTT
cdr3_aa: CASSLYSTGGNQPQHF
d_call: .
v_call: TRBV7-8
j_call: TRBJ1-5
clone_size: .